What follows is one T cell receptor (beta chain) and its context. There is no known antigen for this receptor. No much larger clone is present one base from it, and per-base qualities are unavailable. The germline V gene gives CDR1 as ENHRY and CDR2 as SYGVKD. Including cysteine and phenylalanine, the CDR3 has 15 amino acids. Only the CDR3 DNA stays, 45 bases, in frame from base 1. V is clipped by 0 bases and J by 3 bases, and the sequence between their germline boundaries is 10 bases long. The cohort was made up of several hundred healthy bone marrow donors. At the time of sampling, every cohort member was nominally healthy, though immune exposures that went unrecorded were likely present. The donor was CMV seropositive and was included in the group of about 290 seropositive cohort members. Every donor gave a peripheral blood sample, and the peripheral blood mononuclear cells from that sample were used for TCR beta sequencing. The Qiagen DNeasy Blood Extraction Kit was used to extract genomic DNA from the blood cell samples.

Library creation used the immunoSEQ multiplex PCR assay. For the multiplex PCR, a mixture combining 60 forward primers for TCR Vbeta segments and 13 reverse primers for TCR Jbeta segments was used. The CDR3 region of rearranged TCR beta genes was amplified from genomic DNA with a multiplex PCR assay. On the Illumina HiSeq System, the amplified TCR beta libraries were sequenced as 87-base-pair reads. The study's processing was this. A later analysis counted tens of millions of unique TCR beta chains across the 650 to 800 repertoires, and 10 million to 12 million of these chains were shared by at least two donors. Raw reads were error-corrected and collapsed into unique sequences by a nearest-neighbor algorithm in which closely related sequences were merged to remove PCR and sequencing errors. Alignment of CDR3 sequences to IMGT reference sequences was used to assign V, D and J gene segments. For a sequence to be retained, a match of at least six nucleotides to both a V gene segment and a J gene segment was required. Rearrangements were classified as productive when the CDR3 lacked stop codons and remained in frame with V and J, and all other rearrangements were classified as non-productive. CDR3 was defined by IMGT convention, running from the second conserved V-encoded cysteine to the conserved J-encoded phenylalanine. In an earlier analysis of more than 550 of the donors, sequences lacking an unambiguous match to a single V gene segment were excluded. In an earlier analysis of around 600 of the donors, V segments were called functional above 56.7% productive rearrangements and were called segregating when the between-donor standard deviation exceeded 5%. A statistical classification framework was built to diagnose cytomegalovirus status from the catalog of TCR beta chain sequences. In a later analysis, TCR nucleotide sequences were compared against IMGT/GENE-DB human TR gene sequences so that V and J genes could be assigned. In a later analysis, CDR3 sequences and most-parsimonious VDJ recombination scenarios were assigned using the TCRdist pipeline. In a later analysis, each TCR beta chain was defined by its CDR3 amino acid sequence together with its V-gene family, and reads lacking a unique V-gene family were excluded. In a later analysis, 500 to 700 highly shared, low-generation-probability nucleotide sequences were removed to address suspected cross-contamination and a sequencing artifact. In a later analysis, a clonal expansion index was calculated for each public chain from normalized within-repertoire ranks of inferred template counts. In a later analysis, generation probabilities were computed using a VDJ recombination model fitted to out-of-frame rearrangements, and the results were checked against IGoR. In a later analysis, TCR-TCR, TCR-HLA and TCR-CMV co-occurrence was scored with hypergeometric tests, and a repertoire-size bias correction was applied to TCR pairs. In a later analysis, false discovery rates were estimated by permuting HLA or CMV assignments 20 times. In a later analysis, co-occurring TCRs were grouped using DBSCAN, with TCRdist sequence similarity added in when clustering inside HLA-allele-positive subsets. Co-occurrence clustering excluded repertoires with fewer than 30,000 or more than 120,000 public chains, plus five with anomalous nucleotide sharing. Held by TCRdb, this immuneACCESS table contains in-frame sequences only and omits some clones. Under half of the omission traces to an unresolved V gene where checked; the cause of the rest is unknown. V, J and clone size are those of that table, while D and trimming were read from the DNA. This sample is represented by roughly 120,000 clones; 75% to 80% of them were singletons. The ten largest make up less than 4% of the sample.

The data belong to a study of cytomegalovirus exposure and HLA in healthy donors (dated by TCRdb to about 2017). With respect to the entire study: According to an earlier analysis of 550 to 700 of the donors, some 180 million T cells yielded 90 million to 130 million unique TCR beta sequences and roughly 280 Gb of sequence data. About 310 gigabases of sequencing data and some 85 million unique TCR sequences were included in an early release covering roughly 700 HLA-typed donors. Among the approximately 430 genotyped donors, around 81% belonged to the genetic ancestry cluster associated with self-reported Caucasian donors. The study aimed to test whether cataloging public T cell receptors could reveal signatures of past pathogen exposure. The study profiled the T cell repertoires of hundreds of subjects by immunosequencing and related them to cytomegalovirus serostatus. In addition to the first cohort of 666 subjects, a separate validation cohort of 120 different subjects was used. The study combined high-throughput TCR immunosequencing, statistical association of individual TCRs with disease status, and machine learning to predict cytomegalovirus infection status. To study patterns of TCR occurrence, a later analysis re-analyzed previously published TCR beta repertoires from 650 to 750 donors and added high-resolution HLA genotyping. In the later analysis, no new phenotypic data were used to find candidate immune exposures; instead, reliance was placed on TCR beta sequences and their occurrence across donors. An earlier analysis of fewer than 750 of the donors used high-throughput TCR beta sequencing to judge whether each TCR beta V gene segment behaved as functional or pseudogenic. Donor age, sex, ethnicity and CMV serostatus were compiled together with the repertoire data. A later genetic analysis used genome-wide SNP genotypes for about three fifths of the roughly 700 donors, treating that subset as a discovery cohort. Every discovery cohort repertoire had been produced on one sequencing platform. HLA typing included class I and class II loci at four-digit resolution. The number of donors typed differed by locus, with 629-630 for A, B, C, DRB1 and DQB1, 522 for DQA1, 606 for DPA1, and some 470 for DPB1. Five DR-DQ haplotypes were handled as single units for association and clustering, since linkage in the cohort was strong. Among a few hundred genotyped donors of the cohort, an average of about 240,000 unique TCR beta nucleotide sequences were sequenced per donor, about a sixth of them non-productive. Findings and caveats that apply to the study as a whole: In a later analysis, HLA-associated TCR beta chains showed more clonal expansion and lower generation probabilities than non-associated chains that were equally common. In vitro tests confirmed that a few of the cytomegalovirus-associated TCR beta chains recognize cytomegalovirus antigens. In a later analysis, some 18,000 TCR beta sequences were associated with specific HLA alleles at a false discovery rate of 0.05. When HLA alleles, especially DR and DQ, strongly co-occurred, TCR associations were difficult to assign to individual alleles. Because HLA typing was unavailable for some donors at each locus, only the typed subset was used in association tests. Because counts were too low, some 17 rarely observed V segments, including chromosome 9 orphons, were excluded from the earlier analysis of fewer than 650 of the donors. CMV serostatus was the only immune exposure information available for the cohort. The classifier was reported to diagnose cytomegalovirus status with high specificity and sensitivity in both the original cohort and the validation cohort. Most TCR sequences were seen in very few donors, while some public TCRs were found in many individuals. In a later analysis, the rate of TCR association differed among HLA loci, with DRB1 alleles having the most associated TCRs and HLA-C alleles having the fewest. A later genetic analysis associated a missense DCLRE1C variant with V-gene and J-gene trimming of TCR beta chains, and an independent cohort replicated the association. The authors suggested that the approach could potentially be extended to other disease states and immunological phenotypes. Because the 87-base-pair reads could not distinguish some IMGT-functional V segments, including TRBV6-2 and TRBV6-3, those segments were excluded. According to a later genetic analysis, donors in an Asian-associated ancestry cluster had fewer N-insertions in productive TCRs than the roughly 670-donor mean. According to a later analysis, most CMV-associated TCR beta chains appeared to be HLA-restricted, and the HLA associations seemed to be driven largely by CMV exposure. Linkage disequilibrium might explain the correlated functional status among segregating V segments, but an unknown experimental factor could not be ruled out. Several of the top co-occurrence clusters appeared to be linked to parvovirus B19, influenza, CMV and Epstein-Barr virus, according to a later analysis. A group of highly shared sequence variants was considered likely to be a technical artifact of the sequencing pipeline. The cohort was sequenced for TCR beta chains only, and without alpha or paired-chain data the features that could be detected were limited. A further reported finding was that TCR beta sequences accurately predicted the HLA-A and HLA-B alleles for most subjects in the first cohort. An earlier analysis of some 560 of the donors showed that most TCR beta V segments appeared in productive rearrangements either about 90% or about 30% of the time, which broadly matched IMGT annotations. The presence/absence analyses assumed that sequencing depth was roughly uniform across donors, and that assumption may not be true. A total of 150 or so TCR beta chains were listed by the study as associated with cytomegalovirus.

This TCR was sampled from a woman aged 25 to 39 in good health and CMV-seropositive. The chain couples TRBV10-3 to TRBJ2-3; no D gene is confidently identified. The sample comprised PBMCs. The bases read TGTGCCATCAGTGAGTCTTTAGCCAGAACAGATACGCAGTATTTT. Translated, it gives CAISESLARTDTQYF.